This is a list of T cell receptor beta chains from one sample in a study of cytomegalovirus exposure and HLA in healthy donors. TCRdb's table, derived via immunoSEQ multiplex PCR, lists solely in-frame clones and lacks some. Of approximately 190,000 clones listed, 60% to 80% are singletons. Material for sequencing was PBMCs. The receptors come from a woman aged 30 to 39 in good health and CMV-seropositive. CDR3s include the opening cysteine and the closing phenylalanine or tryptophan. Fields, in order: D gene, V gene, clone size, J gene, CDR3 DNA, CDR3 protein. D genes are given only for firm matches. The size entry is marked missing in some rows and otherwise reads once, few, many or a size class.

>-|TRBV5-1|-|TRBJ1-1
TGCGCCAGCAGCGCACAGGTGAACACTGAAGCTTTCTTT
CASSAQVNTEAFF
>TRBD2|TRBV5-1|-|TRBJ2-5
TGCGCCAGCAGCTTGGACGGGGCAGCGGGGGAGACCCAGTACTTC
CASSLDGAAGETQYF
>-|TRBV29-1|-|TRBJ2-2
TGCAGCGTGGCCACAGGGAGCACCGGGGAGCTGTTTTTT
CSVATGSTGELFF
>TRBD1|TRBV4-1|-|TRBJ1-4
TGCGCCAGCAGCCAGGACAGGGTAACGGGTGAAAAACTGTTTTTT
CASSQDRVTGEKLFF
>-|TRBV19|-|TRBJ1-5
TGTGCCAGTAGTATATTGGCGGATCAGCCCCAGCATTTT
CASSILADQPQHF
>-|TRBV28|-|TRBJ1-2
TGTGCCAGCAGTTTAGTTGTAGACTTTTCCGGGGGCTACACCTTC
CASSLVVDFSGGYTF
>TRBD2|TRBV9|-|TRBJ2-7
TGTGCCAGCAGCGTAGGGACTAGCGGATACGAGCAGTACTTC
CASSVGTSGYEQYF
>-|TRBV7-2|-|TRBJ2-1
TGTGCCAGCAGCTTAGCGCGTTCCCCGAAGGGGAATGAGCAGTTCTTC
CASSLARSPKGNEQFF
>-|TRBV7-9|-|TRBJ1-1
TGTGCCAGCAGCTTAGCGGGGCGTCAATTCGAGCGGGGGAAAGCTTTCTTT
CASSLAGRQFERGKAFF
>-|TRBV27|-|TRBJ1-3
TGTGCCAGCAGTTTATCGCCGGCAGGGACTGGAAACACCATATATTTT
CASSLSPAGTGNTIYF
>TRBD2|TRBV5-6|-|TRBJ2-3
TGTGCCAGCAGCTTTACGGTCGGGAGGCCCACAGATACGCAGTATTTT
CASSFTVGRPTDTQYF
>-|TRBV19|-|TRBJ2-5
TGTGCCAGTAGTATGCCCGACTTCGGGACCCAGTACTTC
CASSMPDFGTQYF
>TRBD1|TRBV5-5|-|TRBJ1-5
TGTGCCAGCAGCTCGACAGGGAATCAGCCCCAGCATTTT
CASSSTGNQPQHF
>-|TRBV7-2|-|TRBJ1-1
TGTGCCAGCAGCTTAGTTGGCAGGGTGAACACTGAAGCTTTCTTT
CASSLVGRVNTEAFF
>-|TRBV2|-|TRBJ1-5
TGTGCCAGCAGTGCCTCCACAGGGAATCAGCCCCAGCATTTT
CASSASTGNQPQHF
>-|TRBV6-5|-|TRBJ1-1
TGTGCCAGCAGTTACGCGGGGGGGAACACTGAAGCTTTCTTT
CASSYAGGNTEAFF
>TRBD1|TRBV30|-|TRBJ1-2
TGTGCCTGGAGTGAGAGTCAGGGGGCTGGGGGCTACACCTTC
CAWSESQGAGGYTF
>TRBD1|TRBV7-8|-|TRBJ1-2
TGTGCCAGCAGCTTAGGGACAGGGTCCTATGGCTACACCTTC
CASSLGTGSYGYTF
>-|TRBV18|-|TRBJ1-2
TGTGCCAGCTCAGCCCAGGAGGGGAACTATGGCTACACCTTC
CASSAQEGNYGYTF
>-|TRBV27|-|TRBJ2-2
TGTGCCAGCAGTTCCTTCCGCAGGACCGGGGAGCTGTTTTTT
CASSSFRRTGELFF
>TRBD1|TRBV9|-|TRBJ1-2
TGTGCCAGCAGCGTAGAAGGGTCGGGAGGGACAGGGCGAGGCTACACCTTC
CASSVEGSGGTGRGYTF
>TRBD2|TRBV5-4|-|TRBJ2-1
TGTGCCAGCACCGACCCCTCTAGCGGACTAGGGGATGAGCAGTTCTTC
CASTDPSSGLGDEQFF
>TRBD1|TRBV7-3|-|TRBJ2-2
TGTGCCAGCAGCATCTTGACAGGGGGCCGCACCGGGGAGCTGTTTTTT
CASSILTGGRTGELFF
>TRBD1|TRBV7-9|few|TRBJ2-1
TGTGCCAGCAGCTGGACAGGATCGATTGACCCCCAGTTCTTC
CASSWTGSIDPQFF
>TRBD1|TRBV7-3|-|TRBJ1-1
TGTGCCAGCAGCTTAACCGGGACAGGGCCTGTGAACACTGAAGCTTTCTTT
CASSLTGTGPVNTEAFF
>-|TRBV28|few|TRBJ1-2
TGTGCCAGCAGTCTATGGGGGCCTCAGGGCCCCGGAGTTCATGGCTACACCTTC
CASSLWGPQGPGVHGYTF
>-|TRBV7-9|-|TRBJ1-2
TGTGCCAGCAGCTTAGAGATGGGCCTCCCTTCCTATGGCTACACCTTC
CASSLEMGLPSYGYTF
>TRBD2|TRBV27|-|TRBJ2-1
TGTGCCAGCAGTATACTCCGGACTAGCGGGGGGGCTTTTGAGCAGTTCTTC
CASSILRTSGGAFEQFF
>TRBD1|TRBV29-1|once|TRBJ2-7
TGCAGCGTGAGCTCCGGGACAGGCCCCTACGAGCAGTACTTC
CSVSSGTGPYEQYF
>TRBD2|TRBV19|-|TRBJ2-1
TGTGCCAGTAGTAGGACTAGCGGGAATAGGAATGAGCAGTTCTTC
CASSRTSGNRNEQFF
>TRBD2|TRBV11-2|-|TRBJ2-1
TGTGCCAGCAACACCCCCGCGGGAGGTGCCAATGAGCAGTTCTTC
CASNTPAGGANEQFF
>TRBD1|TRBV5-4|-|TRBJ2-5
TGTGCCAGCAGCAGTGGACAGGGGAGGGAGACCCAGTACTTC
CASSSGQGRETQYF
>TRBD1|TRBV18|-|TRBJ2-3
TGTGCCAGCTCACCGTCCGGGACAGGGGGCACAGATACGCAGTATTTT
CASSPSGTGGTDTQYF
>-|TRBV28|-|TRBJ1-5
TGTGCCAGCAGTGAAACTGATTTGATCCAGCATTTT
CASSETDLIQHF
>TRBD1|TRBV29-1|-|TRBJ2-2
TGCAGCGTTGGGGGACAGGGGAAAACCGGGGAGCTGTTTTTT
CSVGGQGKTGELFF
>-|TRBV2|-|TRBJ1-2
TGTGCCAGCAGCGAGAACAGGGACCCCATCTATGGCTACACCTTC
CASSENRDPIYGYTF
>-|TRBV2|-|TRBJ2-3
TGTGCCAGCAGCCGGAGGACGGAGGCAGATACGCAGTATTTT
CASSRRTEADTQYF
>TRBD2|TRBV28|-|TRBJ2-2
TGTGCCAGCATAACTAGCGGGGCGAACACCGGGGAGCTGTTTTTT
CASITSGANTGELFF
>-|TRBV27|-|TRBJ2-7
TGTGCCAGCAGTCGCGCTCCCTGGGCCGAGCAGTACTTC
CASSRAPWAEQYF
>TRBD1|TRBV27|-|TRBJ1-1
TGTGCCAGCAGTTTATTTCGGGACAGTTCAGCTTTCTTT
CASSLFRDSSAFF
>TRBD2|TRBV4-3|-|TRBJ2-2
TGCGCCAGCAGCCAAGAGGGAGCGGGGGGGCGAGGCGGGGAGCTGTTTTTT
CASSQEGAGGRGGELFF
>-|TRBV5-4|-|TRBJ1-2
TGTGCCAGCAGCTTGCCCGACAGCTATGGCTACACCTTC
CASSLPDSYGYTF
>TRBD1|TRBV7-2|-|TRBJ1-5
TGTGCCAGCAGCTTAGCTAGGCAGGGGGTAAATCAGCCCCAGCATTTT
CASSLARQGVNQPQHF
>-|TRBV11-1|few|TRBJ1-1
TGTGCCAGCAGCTTAGAGGAGGGGCGAGAAGCTTTCTTT
CASSLEEGREAFF
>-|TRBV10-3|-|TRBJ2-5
TGTGCCATCAGTGAAAGACAGTACCAAGAGACCCAGTACTTC
CAISERQYQETQYF
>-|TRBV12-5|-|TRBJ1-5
TGTGCTAGTGCCCCGGACATATTGAAGGATCAGCCCCAGCATTTT
CASAPDILKDQPQHF
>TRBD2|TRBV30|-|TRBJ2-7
TGTGCCTGGAGGCAGCGGGGGAGCTCCTACGAGCAGTACTTC
CAWRQRGSSYEQYF
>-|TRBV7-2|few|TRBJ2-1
TGTGCCAGCAGCCCCGGGCAGGGGAGCTCCTACAATGAGCAGTTCTTC
CASSPGQGSSYNEQFF
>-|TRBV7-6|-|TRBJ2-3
TGTGCCAGCAGCTTAGGTGGGGCTCCAGATACGCAGTATTTT
CASSLGGAPDTQYF
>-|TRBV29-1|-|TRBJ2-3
TGCAGCGTTGGTAGCGGCACAGATACGCAGTATTTT
CSVGSGTDTQYF
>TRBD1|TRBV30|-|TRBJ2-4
TGTGCCTGGAGTGTACCGGAGACAGGGAGTCACATTCAGTACTTC
CAWSVPETGSHIQYF
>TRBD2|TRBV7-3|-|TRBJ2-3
TGTGCCAGCAGCGTGACTAGCGGGGGAACAGATACGCAGTATTTT
CASSVTSGGTDTQYF
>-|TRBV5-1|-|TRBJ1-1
TGCGCCAGCAGCTGGGGGGGCCCTAACACTGAAGCTTTCTTT
CASSWGGPNTEAFF
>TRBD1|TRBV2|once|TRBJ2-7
TGTGCCAGCAGTGGGCAGGGACAGGGTATTACCGAGCAGTACTTC
CASSGQGQGITEQYF
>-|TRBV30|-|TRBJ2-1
TGTGCCTGGAGTAGGAGCTCCTACAATGAGCAGTTCTTC
CAWSRSSYNEQFF
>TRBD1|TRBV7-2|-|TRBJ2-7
TGTGCCAGCAGCCCGCGTCGGGGACAGGCCACTTCCTACGAGCAGTACTTC
CASSPRRGQATSYEQYF
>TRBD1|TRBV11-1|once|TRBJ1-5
TGTGCCAGCAGCAAGGGACAGAATCAGCCCCAGCATTTT
CASSKGQNQPQHF
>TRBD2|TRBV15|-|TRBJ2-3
TGTGCCACCAGCAGAGAAGTTGACGGGGGGGCCGACAAATATTTT
CATSREVDGGADKYF
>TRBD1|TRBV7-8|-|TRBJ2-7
TGTGCCAGCAGCTTAAAGGGACAGGGGGCCTACGAGCAGTACTTC
CASSLKGQGAYEQYF
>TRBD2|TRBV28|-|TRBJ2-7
TGTGCCAGCAGACCCAGGACTAGCGGGACCTACGAGCAGTACTTC
CASRPRTSGTYEQYF